The clone carrying this T cell receptor (beta chain) appeared a few times. Its antigen remains unknown. This specimen comes from a study of beta chain features in type 1 diabetes. In the study overall: Similarity in age, gender and cell yields was seen between patients and healthy donors. The study, taken as a whole, reports: It was possible that PCR favored shorter templates, equally so in patients and controls.

The CDR3 has 11 amino acids. Looked up from germline, CDR1 is MNHEY and CDR2 is SVGAGI. Trimming cost V 5 bases and J 5 bases, with 7 bases left between them. Every bit of the isolated RNA underwent reverse transcription, so sequencing read expressed TCRB transcripts. Sequencing used immunoSEQ multiplex PCR; TCRdb keeps in-frame clones, though not all of them. The sample includes under 550,000 clones, over 9.5% of them seen just once. The specimen was naive CD4+ T cells from blood. This TCR was recovered from a woman younger than 35 in good health. The chain employs TRBV6-5 and TRBJ2-7, with D unresolved. DNA of the CDR3: TGTGCCAGCAGTCTCCAGCACGAGCAGTACTTC. It encodes CASSLQHEQYF.